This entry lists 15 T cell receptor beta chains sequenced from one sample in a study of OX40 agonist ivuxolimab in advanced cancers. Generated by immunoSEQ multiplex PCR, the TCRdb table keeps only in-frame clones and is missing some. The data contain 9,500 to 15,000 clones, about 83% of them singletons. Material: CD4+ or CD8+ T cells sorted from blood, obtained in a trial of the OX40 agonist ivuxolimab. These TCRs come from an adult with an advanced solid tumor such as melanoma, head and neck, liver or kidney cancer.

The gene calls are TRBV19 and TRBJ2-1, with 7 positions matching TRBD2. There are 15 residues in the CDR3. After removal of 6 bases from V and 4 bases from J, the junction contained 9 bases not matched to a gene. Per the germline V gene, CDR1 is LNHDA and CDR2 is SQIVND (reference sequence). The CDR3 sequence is CASSFLAEGYNEQFF. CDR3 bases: TGTGCCAGTAGCTTTCTAGCGGAGGGATACAATGAGCAGTTCTTC.

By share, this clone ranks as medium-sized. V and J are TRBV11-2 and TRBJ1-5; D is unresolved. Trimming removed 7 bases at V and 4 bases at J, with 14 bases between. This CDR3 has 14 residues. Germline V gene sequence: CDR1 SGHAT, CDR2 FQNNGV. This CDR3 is CASIGFWSNQPQHF. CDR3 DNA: TGTGCCAGCATAGGGTTTTGGAGTAATCAGCCCCAGCATTTT.

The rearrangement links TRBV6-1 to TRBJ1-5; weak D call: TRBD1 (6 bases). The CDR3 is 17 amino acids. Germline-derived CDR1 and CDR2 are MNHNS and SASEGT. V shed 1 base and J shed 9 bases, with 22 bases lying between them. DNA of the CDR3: TGTGCCAGCAGTGAAGAAAGGACAGTGAGCTTGGAGTGGCCCCAGCATTTT. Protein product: CASSEERTVSLEWPQHF.

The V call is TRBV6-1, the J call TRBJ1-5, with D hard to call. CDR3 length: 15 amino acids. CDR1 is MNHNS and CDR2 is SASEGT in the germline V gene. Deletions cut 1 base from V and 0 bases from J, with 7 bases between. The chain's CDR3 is CASSEGLYSNQPQHF. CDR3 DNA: TGTGCCAGCAGTGAAGGGTTGTATAGCAATCAGCCCCAGCATTTT.

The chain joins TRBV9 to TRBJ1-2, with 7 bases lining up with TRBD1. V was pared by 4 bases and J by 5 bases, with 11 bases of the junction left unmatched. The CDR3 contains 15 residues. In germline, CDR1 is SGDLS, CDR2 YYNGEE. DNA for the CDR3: TGTGCCAGCAGCACTGGGACAGCGGTTCTGTATGGCTACACCTTC. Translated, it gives CASSTGTAVLYGYTF.

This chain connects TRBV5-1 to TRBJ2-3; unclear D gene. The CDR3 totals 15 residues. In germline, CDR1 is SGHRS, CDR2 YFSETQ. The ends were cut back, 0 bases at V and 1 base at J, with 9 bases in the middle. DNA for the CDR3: TGCGCCAGCAGCTTGGCCCTAGTGGGCACAGATACGCAGTATTTT. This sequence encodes CASSLALVGTDTQYF.

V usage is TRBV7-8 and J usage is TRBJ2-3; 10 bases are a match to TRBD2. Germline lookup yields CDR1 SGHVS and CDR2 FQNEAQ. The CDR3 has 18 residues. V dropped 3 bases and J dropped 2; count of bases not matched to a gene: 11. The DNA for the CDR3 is TGTGCCAGCAGCTTTGGTCTAGCGGGAGACCCATTCACAGATACGCAGTATTTT. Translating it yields CASSFGLAGDPFTDTQYF.

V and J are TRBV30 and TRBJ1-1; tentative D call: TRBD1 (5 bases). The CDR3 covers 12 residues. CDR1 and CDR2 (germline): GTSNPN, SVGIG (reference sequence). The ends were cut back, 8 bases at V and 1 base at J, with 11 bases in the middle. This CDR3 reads CAGGGTNTEAFF. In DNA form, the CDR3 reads TGTGCCGGAGGTGGGACGAACACTGAAGCTTTCTTT.

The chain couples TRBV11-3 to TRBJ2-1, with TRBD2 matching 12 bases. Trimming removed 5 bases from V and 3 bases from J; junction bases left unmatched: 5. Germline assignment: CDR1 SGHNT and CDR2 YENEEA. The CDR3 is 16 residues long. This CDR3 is CASSPRTSGVYNEQFF. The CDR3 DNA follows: TGTGCCAGCAGCCCTAGGACTAGCGGGGTCTACAATGAGCAGTTCTTC.

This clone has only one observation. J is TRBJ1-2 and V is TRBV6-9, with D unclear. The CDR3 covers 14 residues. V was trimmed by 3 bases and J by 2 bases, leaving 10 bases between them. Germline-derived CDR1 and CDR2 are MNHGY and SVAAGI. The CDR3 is CASSYSLGNYGYTF. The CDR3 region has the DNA TGTGCCAGCAGTTACTCCCTAGGGAACTATGGCTACACCTTC.

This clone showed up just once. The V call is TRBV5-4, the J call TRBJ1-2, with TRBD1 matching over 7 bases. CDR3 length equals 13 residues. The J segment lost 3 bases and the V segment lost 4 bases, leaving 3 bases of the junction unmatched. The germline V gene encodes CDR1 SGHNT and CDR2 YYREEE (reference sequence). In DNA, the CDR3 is TGTGCCAGCAGCGGACAGGACTACTATGGCTACACCTTC. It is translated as CASSGQDYYGYTF.

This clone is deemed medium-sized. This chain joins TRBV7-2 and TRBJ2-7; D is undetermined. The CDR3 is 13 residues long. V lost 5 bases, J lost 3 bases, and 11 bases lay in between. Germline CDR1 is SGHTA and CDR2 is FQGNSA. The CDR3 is CASSKGPNYEQYF. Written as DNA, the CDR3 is TGTGCCAGCAGCAAGGGCCCAAACTACGAGCAGTACTTC. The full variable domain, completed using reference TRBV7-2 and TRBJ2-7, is GAGVSQSPSNKVTEKGKDVELRCDPISGHTALYWYRQSLGQGLEFLIYFQGNSAPDKSGLPSDRFSAERTGGSVSTLTIQRTQQEDSAVYLCASSKGPNYEQYFGPGTRLTVT.

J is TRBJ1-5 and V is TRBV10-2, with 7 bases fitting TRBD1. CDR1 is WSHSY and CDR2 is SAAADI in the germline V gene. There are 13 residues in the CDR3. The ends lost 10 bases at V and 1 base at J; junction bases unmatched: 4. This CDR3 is CATLQGSNQPQHF. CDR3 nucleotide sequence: TGCGCCACCCTACAGGGGAGCAATCAGCCCCAGCATTTT.

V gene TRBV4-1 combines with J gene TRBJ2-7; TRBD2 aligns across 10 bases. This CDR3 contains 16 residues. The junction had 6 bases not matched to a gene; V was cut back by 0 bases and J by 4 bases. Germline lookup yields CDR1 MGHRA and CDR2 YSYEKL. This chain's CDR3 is CASSQDEPSGSYEQYF. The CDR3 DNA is TGCGCCAGCAGCCAAGATGAGCCTAGCGGGAGTTACGAGCAGTACTTC.

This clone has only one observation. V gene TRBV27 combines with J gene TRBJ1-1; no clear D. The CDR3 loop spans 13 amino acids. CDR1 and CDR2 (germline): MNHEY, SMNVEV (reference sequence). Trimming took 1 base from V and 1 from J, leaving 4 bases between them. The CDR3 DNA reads TGTGCCAGCAGTTTATGGACGAACACTGAAGCTTTCTTT. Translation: CASSLWTNTEAFF.